These 31 T cell receptor beta chains originate from one sample sequenced in a study of tissue T cells after allogeneic stem cell transplantation. Time point denoted: mouse harvest day 7 after allogeneic transplant. Tail vein injection delivered 10^7 T-cell-depleted bone marrow cells and 10^6 splenic CD5+ T cells. Measured with immunoSEQ multiplex PCR; TCRdb has only the in-frame clones, and not every one. The repertoire has 8,500 to 9,000 clones, approximately 47% of them found once; the top ten carry 1.3% to 1.5%. Sequencing used skin. The receptors were gathered from a female BALB/c mouse given C57BL/6 T cells with graft-versus-host disease after an allogeneic hematopoietic cell transplant.

Of note for this clone: The germline and genes are mouse ones. The read halts 1 residue ahead of the CDR3 end, with the missing end drawn from the germline J gene. The chain joins TRBV19 to TRBJ2-4, with no clear D. CDR3 length: 13 amino acids. Per the germline V gene, CDR1 is FNHDT and CDR2 is SITEND (reference sequence). The V gene lost 2 bases and the J gene lost 2 bases, with 6 bases spanning the gap. The part of the CDR3 DNA that was read is TGTGCCAGCAGTATTCGGACTCAAAACACCTTGTAC. This encodes CASSIRTQNTLY. The full CDR3 is CASSIRTQNTLYF.

Comment on this clone: Genes and germline come from the mouse. The read comes to an end 1 residue before the CDR3 does, leaving the germline J gene to fill in the end. The rearrangement links TRBV20 to TRBJ2-5; D not certain. Germline V gene lookup returns CDR1 GFQATS and CDR2 STVNSAI. The CDR3 loop spans 13 amino acids. The V end lost 0 bases, the J end lost 6 bases, and 10 bases lay between the germline ends. The CDR3 bases that were read are TGTGGTGCTAGGGATCTTAACCCGGACACCCAGTAC. It yields the protein CGARDLNPDTQY. The entire CDR3 is CGARDLNPDTQYF.

Remarks on this clone: Gene names are mouse gene names. The read ends 1 residue early relative to the CDR3; the germline J gene fills the gap. The gene calls are TRBV16 and TRBJ2-4; D ambiguous. V was trimmed by 2 bases and J by 0 bases, leaving 6 bases between them. Per the germline V gene, CDR1 is SGHSA and CDR2 is FRNQAP. CDR3 length: 14 residues. Partial CDR3 DNA: TGTGCAAGCAGCTTAATCAGAAGTCAAAACACCTTGTAC. It is translated as CASSLIRSQNTLY. The whole CDR3 protein is CASSLIRSQNTLYF.

This clone has just one count. Gene names refer to mouse genes. Sequencing ends 1 residue short of the CDR3 end; the germline J gene provides the rest. V is TRBV13-2 and J is TRBJ2-7; weak D call: TRBD1 (6 bases). There are 12 residues in the CDR3. Germline V gene lookup returns CDR1 NNHNN and CDR2 SYGAGS (reference sequence). V lost 5 bases, J lost 3 bases, and 9 bases lay in between. The covered CDR3 bases are TGTGCCAGCGGCCGGGACATCTATGAACAGTAC. The encoded protein is CASGRDIYEQY. The CDR3 in its entirety is CASGRDIYEQYF.

Notes on this clone: These gene names are mouse names. The CDR3 protein is CTCSAGQSYNSPLYF. CDR3 DNA (partial): TGCACCTGCAGTGCTGGACAGTCCTATAATTCGCCCCTCTAC. V is TRBV1 and J is TRBJ1-6; D is possibly TRBD1 (6 bases). Sequencing ends 1 residue short of the CDR3 end; the germline J gene provides the rest. TRBJ1-6 carries the ORF label, with uncertain function. This CDR3 is built from 15 residues. From germline, CDR1 is NSQYPW and CDR2 LRSPGD (reference sequence). V was cut by 3 bases and J by 1 base, with 7 bases left in between.

As to this clone: Gene names denote mouse genes. From the germline J gene comes the end of the CDR3, since the read stops 1 residue before it. The chain is built from TRBV17 and TRBJ2-7; TRBD1 might be the D (5 bases). The germline V gene encodes CDR1 MNHDT and CDR2 YYDKIL. V shed 0 bases and J shed 2 bases, with 11 bases lying between them. The CDR3 sequence is 15 residues long. Here the CDR3 reads CASSRDKAGPYEQYF. CDR3 bases read: TGTGCTAGCAGTAGAGATAAGGCAGGGCCCTATGAACAGTAC.

Note on this clone: These gene names are mouse names. The read gets to within 1 residue of the CDR3 end, and the germline J gene fills in the rest. The same CDR3 also results from other DNA sequences found in this sample. The V gene is TRBV13-2, the J gene TRBJ2-1; 8 nucleotides line up with TRBD1. The J segment lost 2 bases and the V segment lost 3 bases, leaving 4 bases of the junction unmatched. The CDR3 is 15 amino acids. CDR1 NNHNN and CDR2 SYGAGS come from the germline V gene (reference sequence). The CDR3 sequence: CASGGTGRDYAEQFF. Incomplete CDR3 DNA: TGTGCCAGCGGTGGGACAGGGAGGGACTATGCTGAGCAGTTC.

The table lists this clone with a few counts. Gene and germline names: mouse. The sequenced part of the CDR3 DNA is TGTGCCAGCAGCCCCTACAGGGGGGCCAACGAAAGATTATTT. Its protein product is CASSPYRGANERLF. The complete CDR3 reads CASSPYRGANERLFF. The gene calls are TRBV5 and TRBJ1-4, with 8 bases aligning to TRBD1. The read halts 1 residue ahead of the CDR3 end, with the missing end drawn from the germline J gene. The CDR3 runs to 15 residues. Germline CDR1 reads LGHNA; CDR2 reads YNLKQL (reference sequence). The J segment lost 3 bases and the V segment lost 4 bases, leaving 4 bases of the junction unmatched.

Remarks on this clone: Genes and germline come from the mouse. The read halts 1 residue ahead of the CDR3 end, with the missing end drawn from the germline J gene. The genes are TRBV4 and TRBJ2-7, with TRBD2 matching over 7 bases. Germline CDR1 and CDR2: LGHDT and YNNKQL (reference sequence). Trimming at V came to 3 bases and at J to 7 bases, leaving 3 bases not matched to a gene. There are 12 residues in the CDR3. The CDR3 spells CASSYWGREQYF. CDR3 bases read: TGTGCCAGCAGCTACTGGGGGAGGGAACAGTAC.

Turning to this clone: Gene names are mouse gene names. The read halts 1 residue ahead of the CDR3 end, with the missing end drawn from the germline J gene. The chain joins TRBV23 to TRBJ1-5. The germline V gene has CDR1 KGHTA and CDR2 FQNQQP. The CDR3 sequence is 13 residues long. Partial CDR3 DNA: TGCTCCAGCAGTCAAGGGCAGAACCAGGCTCCGCTT. Protein: CSSSQGQNQAPL. The full CDR3 sequence reads CSSSQGQNQAPLF.

This clone is labeled medium-sized (0.01 to 0.1%). Gene names and germline refer to mouse. Read coverage stops 1 residue before the CDR3 terminus; the germline J gene supplies the remainder. This chain uses TRBV13-3 with TRBJ2-1; TRBD2 aligns across 10 bases. The V segment lost 5 bases and the J segment 1 base; nucleotides outside the gene matches: 3. This CDR3 contains 15 residues. Per germline, CDR1 NNHDY and CDR2 SYVADS. The CDR3 here is CASSGLGANYAEQFF. The sequenced part of the CDR3 DNA is TGTGCCAGCAGCGGACTGGGGGCCAACTATGCTGAGCAGTTC.

This clone was seen only a few times. Mouse names are used for the genes. Sequencing ends 1 residue short of the CDR3 end; the germline J gene provides the rest. The rearrangement links TRBV13-3 to TRBJ1-6, with 9 bases lining up with TRBD1. TRBJ1-6 is noted as an ORF with a role that remains uncertain. Germline V lookup: CDR1 NNHDY, CDR2 SYVADS. The CDR3 contains 14 residues. V shed 5 bases and J 3 bases; nucleotides not matched to a gene: 0. The sequenced part of the CDR3 DNA is TGTGCCAGCAGGGACAGGGGCTATAATTCGCCCCTCTAC. As protein: CASRDRGYNSPLY. The entire CDR3 protein is CASRDRGYNSPLYF.

In the case of this clone: The genes are named according to mouse. The sequenced fragment ends 1 residue before the CDR3 boundary, so the rest is inferred from the germline J gene. V usage is TRBV26 and J usage is TRBJ2-7, with 12 bases identical to TRBD1. Germline CDR1 reads KGHPV; CDR2 reads FQNQEV (reference sequence). V lost 3 bases, J lost 9 bases, and 6 bases stayed unmatched. This CDR3 comprises 14 residues. CDR3 sequence reads: CASSLPGTGGSQYF. The part of the CDR3 DNA that was read is TGTGCCAGCAGTCTACCCGGGACAGGGGGCTCACAGTAC.

By share, this clone counts as medium-sized (0.01 to 0.1%). Mouse names are used for the genes. The read ends 1 residue shy of where the CDR3 ends; the end is completed using the germline J gene. V is TRBV23 and J is TRBJ2-2; TRBD2 was called by the table and not checked on the DNA. The CDR3 contains 15 residues. Germline CDR1 is KGHTA and CDR2 is FQNQQP. The CDR3 spells CSSSQSGGNTGQLYF. The CDR3 bases that were read are TGCTCCAGCAGTCAATCGGGGGGAAACACCGGGCAGCTCTAC. The entire variable domain, with the rest obtained from reference TRBV23 and TRBJ2-2, is as follows: DAAVTQKPRYLIKMKGQEAEMKCIPEKGHTAVFWYQQKQSKELKFLIYFQNQQPLDQIDMVKERFSAVCPSSSLCSLGIRTCEAEDSALYLCSSSQSGGNTGQLYFGEGSKLTVL.

Concerning this clone itself: Mouse gene names apply. The read ends 1 residue early relative to the CDR3; the germline J gene fills the gap. The genes are TRBV1 and TRBJ1-1, with TRBD1 matching over 12 bases. The germline CDR1 and CDR2 sequences are NSQYPW and LRSPGD (reference sequence). Losses at the gene ends were 2 bases for V and 5 bases for J; bases not matched to a gene: 3. CDR3 size: 15 residues. The CDR3 bases that were read are TGCACCTGCAGTGCACGGGACAGGGGGCCGACAGAAGTCTTC. It codes for CTCSARDRGPTEVF. The CDR3 reads in full as CTCSARDRGPTEVFF.

As concerns this clone: All gene names here are mouse names. The read ends 1 residue before the CDR3 terminus; that terminus is restored from the germline J gene. The chain recombines TRBV26 with TRBJ1-1; tentatively, D is TRBD1 (5 bases). This CDR3 spans 13 amino acids. The V end lost 4 bases, the J end lost 0 bases, and 6 bases lay between the germline ends. The germline CDR1 and CDR2 sequences are KGHPV and FQNQEV (reference sequence). The covered CDR3 bases are TGTGCCAGCAGTCGGGGGACAAACACAGAAGTCTTC. This codes for CASSRGTNTEVF. The whole CDR3 protein is CASSRGTNTEVFF.

As to this clone: Genes and germline come from the mouse. With the read ending 1 residue before the CDR3 end, the germline J gene is used to fill in that end. The genes are TRBV17 and TRBJ1-4, with 7 bases aligning to TRBD1. J lost 1 base, V lost 5 bases, and 1 base had no gene match. The CDR3 length is 14 residues. Germline V gene sequence: CDR1 MNHDT, CDR2 YYDKIL. The part of the CDR3 DNA that was read is TGTGCTAGCAGTGGGGACAGTTCCAACGAAAGATTATTT. It is translated as CASSGDSSNERLF. The CDR3 in full is CASSGDSSNERLFF.

This clone occurred a few times. Here the gene names and germline are mouse. The CDR3 goes on 1 residue after the read ends, and that part is filled in from the germline J gene. The chain uses TRBV26 and TRBJ1-1; maybe TRBD1 (6 bases). CDR3 size: 13 residues. V was shortened by 4 bases and J by 3 bases, with 9 bases between the two germline ends. Germline V gene data show CDR1 as KGHPV and CDR2 as FQNQEV (reference sequence). The DNA read from the CDR3 is TGTGCCAGCAGTCACAGGGTAGACACAGAAGTCTTC. This codes for CASSHRVDTEVF. The entire CDR3 protein is CASSHRVDTEVFF.

For this clone: Gene and germline names: mouse. The read gets to within 1 residue of the CDR3 end, and the germline J gene fills in the rest. The chain uses TRBV3 and TRBJ2-5; D is uncertain. With 5 bases removed from V and 1 base from J, the gap between germline ends came to 7 bases. The germline V gene has CDR1 SNHLY and CDR2 FYNGKV (reference sequence). The CDR3 is 13 amino acids. The CDR3 region is CASSPTYQDTQYF. CDR3 bases read: TGTGCCAGCAGCCCGACATACCAAGACACCCAGTAC.

To note about this clone: The gene names given are mouse names. The CDR3 extends 1 residue past the end of the read, so its final part is completed from the germline J gene. The chain uses TRBV3 and TRBJ2-2; TRBD1 is a possible D gene (6 bases). The CDR3 is made up of 14 amino acids. Germline CDR1 is SNHLY and CDR2 is FYNGKV (reference sequence). The V gene lost 2 bases and the J gene lost 4 bases, with 8 bases spanning the gap. CDR3 DNA (partial): TGTGCCAGCAGCTTACAGGGGTCCACCGGGCAGCTCTAC. Its translation: CASSLQGSTGQLY. The CDR3, in full, reads CASSLQGSTGQLYF.

Only a few counts were recorded for this clone. Gene and germline names: mouse. The observed sequence ends 1 residue before the CDR3 terminus, with the missing tail filled in from the germline J gene. V is TRBV13-2 and J is TRBJ2-2; possibly TRBD1 for D (5 bases). The CDR3 totals 15 residues. The germline V and J ends were trimmed by 3 bases and 0 bases, with 9 bases remaining between them. CDR1 is NNHNN, CDR2 SYGAGS, per germline (reference sequence). The covered CDR3 bases are TGTGCCAGCGGTGGCAGGGCCCCAAACACCGGGCAGCTCTAC. Translation: CASGGRAPNTGQLY. The CDR3 in full is CASGGRAPNTGQLYF.

Regarding this clone: Gene names are mouse gene names. The read ends 1 residue shy of where the CDR3 ends; the end is completed using the germline J gene. The chain combines TRBV16 with TRBJ2-7; the D is unclear. Between the trimmed V and J ends, which lost 0 bases and 5 bases, there was a span of 5 bases. This CDR3 is built from 12 residues. The germline CDR1 and CDR2 sequences are SGHSA and FRNQAP. The CDR3 DNA, read in part, is TGTGCAAGCAGCTTAGAGGGCAATGAACAGTAC. This translates into CASSLEGNEQY. Given in full, the CDR3 is CASSLEGNEQYF.

This clone has just a few counts. Mouse germline and gene names are used. The read halts 1 residue ahead of the CDR3 end, with the missing end drawn from the germline J gene. The gene calls are TRBV23 and TRBJ2-5; TRBD2 reflects the table's D call only, with no check against the DNA. The CDR3 runs 15 residues. Germline V gene lookup returns CDR1 KGHTA and CDR2 FQNQQP. Partial CDR3 DNA: TGCTCCAGCAGTCAATCGACCTGGGGACAAGACACCCAGTAC. It yields the protein CSSSQSTWGQDTQY. The complete CDR3 protein is CSSSQSTWGQDTQYF.

Comment on this clone: Gene names refer to mouse genes. The read ends 1 residue early relative to the CDR3; the germline J gene fills the gap. The chain links TRBV19 to TRBJ1-4; D ambiguous. The CDR3 length is 14 residues. V lost 2 bases, J lost 1 base, and 6 bases lay in between. Germline V gives CDR1 FNHDT, CDR2 SITEND (reference sequence). CDR3: CASSMGNSNERLFF. Incomplete CDR3 DNA: TGTGCCAGCAGTATGGGCAATTCCAACGAAAGATTATTT.

This clone was seen a few times. Any gene name here is a mouse gene name. The read terminates 1 residue before the CDR3 end, so the remaining end is supplied by the germline J gene. Other DNA sequences within the sample encode an identical CDR3. This chain links TRBV26 with TRBJ1-2, with D hard to call. The CDR3 has 13 residues. The ends were cut back, 0 bases at V and 3 bases at J, with 5 bases in the middle. Germline loops: CDR1 KGHPV, CDR2 FQNQEV (reference sequence). The CDR3 reads CASSLSGYSDYTF. The DNA read from the CDR3 is TGTGCCAGCAGTCTGTCGGGCTACTCCGACTACACC.

Worth noting for this clone: Gene names and germline match the mouse. The read terminates 1 residue before the CDR3 end, so the remaining end is supplied by the germline J gene. The chain has TRBV12-2 and TRBJ2-1; TRBD1 might be the D (5 bases). V lost 2 bases and J 1 base, leaving 11 bases between the germline ends. CDR3 length equals 15 residues. Germline CDR1 and CDR2: SGHLS and HYDKME. Partial CDR3 DNA: TGTGCCAGCTCTCCTCAGGGATGGAACTATGCTGAGCAGTTC. Residues: CASSPQGWNYAEQF. The whole CDR3 protein reads CASSPQGWNYAEQFF.

This clone was found a few times. Genes here carry mouse names. The read ends 1 residue early relative to the CDR3; the germline J gene fills the gap. This chain connects TRBV3 to TRBJ2-4, with D maybe TRBD1 (5 bases). Deletions cut 1 base from V and 8 bases from J, with 7 bases between. From germline, CDR1 is SNHLY and CDR2 FYNGKV (reference sequence). The CDR3 contains 12 residues. The chain's CDR3 is CASSLEQGTLYF. The covered CDR3 bases are TGTGCCAGCAGCTTAGAGCAGGGCACCTTGTAC.

Concerning this clone: Each gene name is a mouse one. Read data end 1 residue before the CDR3 end; the end is taken from the germline J gene. The chain has TRBV3 and TRBJ2-7; the D is unclear. The germline V gene encodes CDR1 SNHLY and CDR2 FYNGKV (reference sequence). This CDR3 spans 12 amino acids. Trimming took off 5 bases at V and 0 bases at J, with 5 bases between the two ends. The CDR3 region is CASSGNSYEQYF. The covered CDR3 bases are TGTGCCAGCAGCGGCAACTCCTATGAACAGTAC.

This clone is categorized as medium-sized. These gene names are mouse names. The read ends 1 residue before the CDR3 terminus; that terminus is restored from the germline J gene. This sequence joins TRBV26 and TRBJ2-5, with 8 bases fitting TRBD1. Germline V lookup: CDR1 KGHPV, CDR2 FQNQEV (reference sequence). The V gene end was trimmed by 5 bases and the J gene end by 5 bases; junction bases not matched to a gene: 3. This CDR3 comprises 13 residues. This CDR3 is CASSGQGPDTQYF. The part of the CDR3 DNA that was read is TGTGCCAGCAGTGGACAGGGCCCAGACACCCAGTAC. The complete variable domain, with remaining parts taken from reference TRBV26 and TRBJ2-5, reads NSKVIQTPRYLVKGQGQKAKMRCIPEKGHPVVFWYQQNKNNEFKFLINFQNQEVLQQIDMTEKRFSAECPSNSPCSLEIQSSEAGDSALYLCASSGQGPDTQYFGPGTRLLVL.

This clone was detected a few times. Mouse gene names apply. The CDR3 loop reads CASRLEGPGQLYF. CDR3 DNA (partial): TGTGCCAGCAGGCTGGAGGGGCCCGGGCAGCTCTAC. The chain is built from TRBV3 and TRBJ2-2, with D perhaps assigned TRBD1 or TRBD2 (5 bases each). The read is 1 residue too short to cover the CDR3 end, so that end is filled in from the germline J gene. CDR1 and CDR2 from the germline V gene are SNHLY and FYNGKV (reference sequence). The length of the CDR3 is 13 residues. V shed 6 bases and J shed 6 bases, with 11 bases lying between them.

With regard to this clone: Gene and germline names: mouse. The read is 1 residue too short to cover the CDR3 end, so that end is filled in from the germline J gene. V and J are TRBV12-1 and TRBJ2-1; a possible D gene is TRBD1 (6 bases). Between the trimmed V and J ends, which lost 9 bases and 0 bases, there was a span of 11 bases. In germline, CDR1 is SGHSN, CDR2 HYEKVE. This CDR3 region has 13 residues. CDR3: CACRDNNYAEQFF. CDR3 DNA, as far as it was read: TGTGCCTGCCGGGACAATAACTATGCTGAGCAGTTC.